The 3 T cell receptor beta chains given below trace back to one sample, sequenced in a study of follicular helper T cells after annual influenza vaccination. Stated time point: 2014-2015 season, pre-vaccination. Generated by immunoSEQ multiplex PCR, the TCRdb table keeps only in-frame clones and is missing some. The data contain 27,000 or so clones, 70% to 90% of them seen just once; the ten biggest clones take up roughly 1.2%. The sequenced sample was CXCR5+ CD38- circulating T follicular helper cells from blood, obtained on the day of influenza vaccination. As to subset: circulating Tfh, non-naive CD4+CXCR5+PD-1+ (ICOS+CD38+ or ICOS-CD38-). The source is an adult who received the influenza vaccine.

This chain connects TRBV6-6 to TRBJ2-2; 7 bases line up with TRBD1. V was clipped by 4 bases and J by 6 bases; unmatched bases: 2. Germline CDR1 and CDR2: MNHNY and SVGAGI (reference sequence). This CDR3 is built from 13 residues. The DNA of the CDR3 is TGTGCCAGCAGTTCGACAGGGTCCGGGGAGCTGTTTTTT. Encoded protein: CASSSTGSGELFF.

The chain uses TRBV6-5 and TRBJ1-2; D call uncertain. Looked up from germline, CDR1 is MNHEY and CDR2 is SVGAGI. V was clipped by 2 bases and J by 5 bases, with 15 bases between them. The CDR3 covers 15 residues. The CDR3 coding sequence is TGTGCCAGCAGTTACGGCGTCGCGGCACAATATGGCTACACCTTC. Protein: CASSYGVAAQYGYTF.

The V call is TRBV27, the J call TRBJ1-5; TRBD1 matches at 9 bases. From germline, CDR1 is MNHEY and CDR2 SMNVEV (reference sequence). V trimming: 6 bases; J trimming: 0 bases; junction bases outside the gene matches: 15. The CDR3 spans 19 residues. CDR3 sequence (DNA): TGTGCCAGCAGCGGACAGGGGAGTGGAGTAGGGTATAGCAATCAGCCCCAGCATTTT. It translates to CASSGQGSGVGYSNQPQHF.